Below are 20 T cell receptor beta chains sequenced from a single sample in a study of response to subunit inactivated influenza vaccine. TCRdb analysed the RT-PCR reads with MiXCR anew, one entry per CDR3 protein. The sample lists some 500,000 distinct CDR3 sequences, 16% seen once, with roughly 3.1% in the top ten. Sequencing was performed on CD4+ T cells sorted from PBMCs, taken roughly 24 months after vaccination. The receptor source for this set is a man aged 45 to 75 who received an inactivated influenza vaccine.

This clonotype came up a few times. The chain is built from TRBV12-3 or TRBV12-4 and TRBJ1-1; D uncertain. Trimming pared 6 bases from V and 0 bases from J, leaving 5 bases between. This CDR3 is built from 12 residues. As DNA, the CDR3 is TGTGCCAGCAGCGGGGTGAACACTGAAGCTTTCTTT. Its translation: CASSGVNTEAFF.

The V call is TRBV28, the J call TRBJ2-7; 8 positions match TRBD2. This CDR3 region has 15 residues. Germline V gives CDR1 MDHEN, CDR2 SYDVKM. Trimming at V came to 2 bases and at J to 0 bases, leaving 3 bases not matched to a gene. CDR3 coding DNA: TGTGCCAGCAGTTTAATAGCGGGATCCTCCTACGAGCAGTACTTC. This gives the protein CASSLIAGSSYEQYF.

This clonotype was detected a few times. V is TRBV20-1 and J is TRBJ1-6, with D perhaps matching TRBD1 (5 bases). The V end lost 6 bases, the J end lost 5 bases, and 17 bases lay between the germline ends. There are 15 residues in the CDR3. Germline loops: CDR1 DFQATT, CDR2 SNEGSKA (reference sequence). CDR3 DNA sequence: TGCAGTGCAAACACCCCCGGGGCCGATAATTCACCCCTCCACTTT. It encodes CSANTPGADNSPLHF.

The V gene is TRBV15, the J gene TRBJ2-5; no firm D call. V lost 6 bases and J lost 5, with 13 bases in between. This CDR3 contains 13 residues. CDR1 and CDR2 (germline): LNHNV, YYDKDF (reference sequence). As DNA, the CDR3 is TGTGCCACCAGTCGACCAGGATCGGAGACCCAGTACTTC. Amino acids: CATSRPGSETQYF.

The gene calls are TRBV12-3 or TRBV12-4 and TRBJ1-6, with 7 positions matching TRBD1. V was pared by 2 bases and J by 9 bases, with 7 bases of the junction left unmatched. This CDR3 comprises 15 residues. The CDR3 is CASSLTGERGSPLHF. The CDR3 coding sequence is TGTGCCAGCAGTTTAACAGGGGAGCGTGGTTCACCCCTCCACTTT.

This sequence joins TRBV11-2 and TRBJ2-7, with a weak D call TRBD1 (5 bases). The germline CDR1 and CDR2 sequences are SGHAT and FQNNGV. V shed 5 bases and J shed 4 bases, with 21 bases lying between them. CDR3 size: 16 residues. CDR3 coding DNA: TGTGCCAGCAGCACGCCCGGACACCGCGGCCATTACGAGCAGTACTTC. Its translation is CASSTPGHRGHYEQYF.

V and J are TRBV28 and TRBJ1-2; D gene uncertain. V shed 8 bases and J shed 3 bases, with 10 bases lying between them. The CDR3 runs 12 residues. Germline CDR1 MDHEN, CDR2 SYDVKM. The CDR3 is CASYRRDYGYTF. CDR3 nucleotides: TGTGCCAGCTACCGACGCGACTATGGCTACACCTTC.

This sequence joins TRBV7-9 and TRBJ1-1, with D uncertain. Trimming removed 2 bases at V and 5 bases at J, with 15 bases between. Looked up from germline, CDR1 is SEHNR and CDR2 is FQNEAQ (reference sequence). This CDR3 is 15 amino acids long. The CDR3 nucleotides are TGTGCCAGCAGCTTAATCTTTCGCCCGGGAACTGAAGCTTTCTTT. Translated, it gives CASSLIFRPGTEAFF.

The CDR3 region is CSVGGLISNTGELFF. In DNA form, the CDR3 reads TGCAGCGTTGGAGGTCTCATCTCGAACACCGGGGAGCTGTTTTTT. V is TRBV29-1 and J is TRBJ2-2; no clear D. V was shortened by 4 bases and J by 0 bases, with 12 bases between the two germline ends. Germline loops: CDR1 SQVTM, CDR2 ANQGSEA. This CDR3 is built from 15 residues.

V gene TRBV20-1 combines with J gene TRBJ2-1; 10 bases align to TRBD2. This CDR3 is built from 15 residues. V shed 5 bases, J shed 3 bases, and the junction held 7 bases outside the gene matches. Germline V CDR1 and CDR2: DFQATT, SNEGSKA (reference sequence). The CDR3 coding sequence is TGCAGTGCTGGCGATAGCGGGAGGATCTACAATGAGCAGTTCTTC. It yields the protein CSAGDSGRIYNEQFF.

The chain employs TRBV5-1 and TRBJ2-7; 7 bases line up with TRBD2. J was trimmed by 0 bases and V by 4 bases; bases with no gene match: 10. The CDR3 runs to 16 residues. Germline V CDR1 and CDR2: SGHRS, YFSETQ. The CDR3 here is CASSGGLADSSYEQYF. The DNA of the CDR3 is TGCGCCAGCAGCGGGGGTCTAGCGGATAGCTCCTACGAGCAGTACTTC.

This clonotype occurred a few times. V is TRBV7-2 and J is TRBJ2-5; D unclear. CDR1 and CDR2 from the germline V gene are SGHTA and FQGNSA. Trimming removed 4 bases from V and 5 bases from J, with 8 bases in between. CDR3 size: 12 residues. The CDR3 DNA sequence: TGTGCCAGCAGCTACCCTCGGGAGACCCAGTACTTC. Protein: CASSYPRETQYF.

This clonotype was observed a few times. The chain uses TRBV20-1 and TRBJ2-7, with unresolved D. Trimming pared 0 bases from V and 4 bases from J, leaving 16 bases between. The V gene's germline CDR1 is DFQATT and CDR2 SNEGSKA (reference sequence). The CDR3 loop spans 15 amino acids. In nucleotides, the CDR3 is TGCAGTGCTAGAGACGACAAAACGTGGCTGTACGAGCAGTACTTC. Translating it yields CSARDDKTWLYEQYF.

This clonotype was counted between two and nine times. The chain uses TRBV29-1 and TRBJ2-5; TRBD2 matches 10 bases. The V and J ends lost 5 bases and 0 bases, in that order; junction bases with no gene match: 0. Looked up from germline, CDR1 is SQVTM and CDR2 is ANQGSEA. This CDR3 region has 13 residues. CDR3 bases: TGCAGCGTTAGCGGGGGGGACCAAGAGACCCAGTACTTC. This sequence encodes CSVSGGDQETQYF.

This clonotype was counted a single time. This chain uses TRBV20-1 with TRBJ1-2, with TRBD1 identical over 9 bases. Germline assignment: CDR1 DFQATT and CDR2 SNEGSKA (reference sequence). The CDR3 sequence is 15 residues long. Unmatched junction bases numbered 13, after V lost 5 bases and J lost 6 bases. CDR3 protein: CSAALTGGRRNGYTF. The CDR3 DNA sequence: TGCAGTGCTGCCTTGACAGGGGGACGTCGGAATGGCTACACCTTC.

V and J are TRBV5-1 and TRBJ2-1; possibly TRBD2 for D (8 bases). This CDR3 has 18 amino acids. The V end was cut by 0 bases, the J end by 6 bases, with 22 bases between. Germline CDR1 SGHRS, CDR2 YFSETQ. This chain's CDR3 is CASSLGVSGTDIINEQFF. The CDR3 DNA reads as TGCGCCAGCAGCTTGGGGGTTAGCGGGACAGATATCATCAATGAGCAGTTCTTC.

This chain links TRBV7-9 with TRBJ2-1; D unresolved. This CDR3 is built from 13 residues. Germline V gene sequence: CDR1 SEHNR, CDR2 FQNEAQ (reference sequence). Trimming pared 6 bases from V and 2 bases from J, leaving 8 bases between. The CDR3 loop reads CASSGQTYNEQFF. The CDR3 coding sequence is TGTGCCAGCAGTGGCCAAACCTACAATGAGCAGTTCTTC.

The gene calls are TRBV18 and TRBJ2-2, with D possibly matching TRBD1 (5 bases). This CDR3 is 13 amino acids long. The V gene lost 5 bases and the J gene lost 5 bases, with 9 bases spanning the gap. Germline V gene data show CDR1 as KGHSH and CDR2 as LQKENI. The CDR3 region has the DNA TGTGCCAGCTCAACCAGGGTTACCGGGGAGCTGTTTTTT. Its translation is CASSTRVTGELFF.

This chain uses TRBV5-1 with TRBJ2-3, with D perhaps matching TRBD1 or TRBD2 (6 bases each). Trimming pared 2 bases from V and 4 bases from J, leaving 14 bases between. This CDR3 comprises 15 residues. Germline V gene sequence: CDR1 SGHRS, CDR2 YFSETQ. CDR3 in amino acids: CASSLGGGTADTQYF. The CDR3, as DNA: TGCGCCAGCAGCTTAGGAGGGGGAACGGCAGATACGCAGTATTTT.

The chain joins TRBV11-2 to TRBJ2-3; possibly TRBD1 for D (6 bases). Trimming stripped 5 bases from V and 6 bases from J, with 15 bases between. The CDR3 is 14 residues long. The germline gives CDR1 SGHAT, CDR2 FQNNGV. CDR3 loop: CASSRFHRADTQYF. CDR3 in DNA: TGTGCCAGCAGCCGCTTCCACAGGGCCGATACGCAGTATTTT.